The clone carrying this T cell receptor (beta chain) was detected ten times or more. Clones were read by immunoSEQ multiplex PCR, and TCRdb kept only the in-frame ones, dropping some. The sample has about 200,000 clones, about 79% seen once; the top ten hold approximately 13%. In germline, CDR1 is MDHEN, CDR2 SYDVKM. The CDR3 has 17 amino acids. Trimming removed 5 bases from V and 8 bases from J; junction bases left unmatched: 11. The data are from a study of blood T cell repertoires in COVID-19. At the level of the study: Spain, Italy and the United States supplied samples that represented acute and convalescent COVID-19.

The rearrangement links TRBV28 to TRBJ2-1; 14 bases match TRBD2. Sequenced input: peripheral blood. This sequence originates from a human donor in a cohort sampled during active COVID-19. The CDR3 region has the DNA TGTGCCAGCAGTATCGGGACTAGCGGGAGTCTTCACTATGAGCAGTTCTTC. It encodes CASSIGTSGSLHYEQFF.